This T cell receptor (beta chain) derives from a study of CD8 T cells in Susac syndrome. Roughly 0.45 to 1 ug RNA was reverse transcribed with random hexamers. It was immunoSEQ multiplex PCR that amplified TCR beta CDR3 across 54 Vbeta and 13 Jbeta. TCRdb fed the immunoSEQ multiplex PCR reads into MiXCR, producing one record per CDR3 protein. The repertoire holds fewer than 150,000 distinct CDR3 sequences, with approximately 93% as singletons. CD8+ and CD4+ T cells circulating in blood were sequenced for TCR beta. Negative isolation yielded the CD8+ and CD4+ T cells, while FACS enriched the TEMRA cells. This receptor was obtained from a human donor with multiple sclerosis. The sequenced sample consisted of CD4+ T cells from PBMCs.

The CDR3 is CASRSGTVLYEQYF. CDR3 coding DNA: TGTGCTTCAAGATCGGGGACAGTACTCTACGAGCAGTACTTC. The V and J genes are TRBV6-6 and TRBJ2-7; 7 bases line up with TRBD1. The germline gives CDR1 MNHNY, CDR2 SVGAGI (reference sequence). The CDR3 consists of 14 residues.